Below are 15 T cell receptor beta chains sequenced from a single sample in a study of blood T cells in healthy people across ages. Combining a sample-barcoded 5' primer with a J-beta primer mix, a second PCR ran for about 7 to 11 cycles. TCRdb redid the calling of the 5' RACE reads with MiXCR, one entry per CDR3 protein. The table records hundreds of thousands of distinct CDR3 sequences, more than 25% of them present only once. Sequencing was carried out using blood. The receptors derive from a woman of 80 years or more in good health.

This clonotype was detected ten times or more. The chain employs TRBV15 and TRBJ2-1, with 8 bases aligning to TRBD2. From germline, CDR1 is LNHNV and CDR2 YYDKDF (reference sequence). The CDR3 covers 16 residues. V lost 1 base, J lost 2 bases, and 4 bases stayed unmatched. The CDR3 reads CATSRVLAGTYNEQFF. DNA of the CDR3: TGTGCCACCAGCAGAGTCTTAGCGGGGACCTACAATGAGCAGTTCTTC.

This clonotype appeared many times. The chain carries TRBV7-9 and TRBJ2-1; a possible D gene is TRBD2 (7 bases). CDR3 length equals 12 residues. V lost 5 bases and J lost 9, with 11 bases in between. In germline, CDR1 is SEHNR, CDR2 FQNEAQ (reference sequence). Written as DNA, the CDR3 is TGTGCCAGCAGCCTGGGGGGGCGTGAGCAGTTCTTC. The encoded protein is CASSLGGREQFF.

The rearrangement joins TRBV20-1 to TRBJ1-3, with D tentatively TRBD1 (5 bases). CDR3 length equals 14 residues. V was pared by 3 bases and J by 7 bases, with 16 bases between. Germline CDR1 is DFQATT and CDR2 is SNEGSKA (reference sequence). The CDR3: CSASRGVSRNTIYF. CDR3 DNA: TGCAGTGCTAGCCGGGGGGTGTCTCGGAACACCATATATTTT.

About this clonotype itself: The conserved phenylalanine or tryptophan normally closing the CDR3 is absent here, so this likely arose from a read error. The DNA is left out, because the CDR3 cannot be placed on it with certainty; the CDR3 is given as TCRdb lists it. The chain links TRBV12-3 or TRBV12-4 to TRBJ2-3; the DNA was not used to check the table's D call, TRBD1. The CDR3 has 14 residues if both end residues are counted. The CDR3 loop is CADSLGTGTDAEYS.

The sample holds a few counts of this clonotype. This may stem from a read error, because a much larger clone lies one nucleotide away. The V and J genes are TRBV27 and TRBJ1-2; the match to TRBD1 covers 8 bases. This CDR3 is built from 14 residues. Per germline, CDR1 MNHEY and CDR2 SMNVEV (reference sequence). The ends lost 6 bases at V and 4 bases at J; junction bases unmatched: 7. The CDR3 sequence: CASRWSGGSYGYTF. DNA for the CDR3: TGTGCCAGCAGGTGGTCAGGGGGCAGCTATGGCTACACCTTC.

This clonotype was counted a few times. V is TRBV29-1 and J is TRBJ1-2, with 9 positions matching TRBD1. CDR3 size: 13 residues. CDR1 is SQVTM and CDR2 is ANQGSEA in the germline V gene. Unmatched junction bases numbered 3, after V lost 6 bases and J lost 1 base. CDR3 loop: CSVQGADNYGYTF. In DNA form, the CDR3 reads TGCAGCGTACAGGGGGCGGATAACTATGGCTACACCTTC.

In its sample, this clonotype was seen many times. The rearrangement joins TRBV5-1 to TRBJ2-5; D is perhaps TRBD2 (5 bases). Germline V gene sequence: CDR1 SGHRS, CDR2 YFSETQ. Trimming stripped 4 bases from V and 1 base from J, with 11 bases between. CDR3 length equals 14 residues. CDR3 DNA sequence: TGCGCCAGCAGCGCGGGTGGCAGCCAAGAGACCCAGTACTTC. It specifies CASSAGGSQETQYF.

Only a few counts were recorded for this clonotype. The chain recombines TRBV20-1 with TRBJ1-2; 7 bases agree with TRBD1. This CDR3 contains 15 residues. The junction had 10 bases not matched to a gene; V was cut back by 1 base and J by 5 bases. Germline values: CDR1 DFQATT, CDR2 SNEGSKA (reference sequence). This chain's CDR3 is CSARGGHRGTYGYTF. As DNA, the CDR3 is TGCAGTGCTAGAGGGGGTCACAGGGGTACTTATGGCTACACCTTC.

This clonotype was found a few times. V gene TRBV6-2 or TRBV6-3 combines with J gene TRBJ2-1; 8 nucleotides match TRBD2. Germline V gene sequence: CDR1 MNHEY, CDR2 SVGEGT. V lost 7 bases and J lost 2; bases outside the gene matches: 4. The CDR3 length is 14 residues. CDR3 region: CASTYGGAYNEQFF. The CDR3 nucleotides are TGTGCCAGCACCTACGGGGGGGCCTACAATGAGCAGTTCTTC.

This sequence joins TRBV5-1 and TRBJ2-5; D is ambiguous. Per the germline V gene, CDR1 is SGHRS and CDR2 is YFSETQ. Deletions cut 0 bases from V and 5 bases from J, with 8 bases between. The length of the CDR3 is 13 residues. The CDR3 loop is CASSLGLFETQYF. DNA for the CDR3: TGCGCCAGCAGCTTGGGGCTTTTCGAGACCCAGTACTTC.

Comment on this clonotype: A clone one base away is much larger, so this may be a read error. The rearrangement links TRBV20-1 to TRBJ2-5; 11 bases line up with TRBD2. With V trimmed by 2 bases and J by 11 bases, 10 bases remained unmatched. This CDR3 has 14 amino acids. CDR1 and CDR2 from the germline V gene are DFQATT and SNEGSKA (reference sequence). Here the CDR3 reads CSARLAGGDNEQYF. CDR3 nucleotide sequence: TGCAGTGCTAGACTAGCGGGGGGTGACAATGAGCAGTACTTC.

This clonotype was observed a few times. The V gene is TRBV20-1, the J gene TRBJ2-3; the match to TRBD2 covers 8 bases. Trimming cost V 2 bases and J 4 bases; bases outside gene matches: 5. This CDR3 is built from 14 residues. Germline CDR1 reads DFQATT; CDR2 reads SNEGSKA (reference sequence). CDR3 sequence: CSARRAGGSDTQYF. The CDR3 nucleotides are TGCAGTGCTAGAAGGGCGGGGGGATCAGATACGCAGTATTTT.

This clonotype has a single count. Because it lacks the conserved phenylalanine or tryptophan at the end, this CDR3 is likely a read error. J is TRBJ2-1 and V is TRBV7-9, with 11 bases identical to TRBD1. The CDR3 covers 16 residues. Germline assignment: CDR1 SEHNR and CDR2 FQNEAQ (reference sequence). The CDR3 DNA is TGTGTCAGCAGCTTAGTGTCCGGGACAGGGGGCAATGAGCAGTTCTCC. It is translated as CVSSLVSGTGGNEQFS.

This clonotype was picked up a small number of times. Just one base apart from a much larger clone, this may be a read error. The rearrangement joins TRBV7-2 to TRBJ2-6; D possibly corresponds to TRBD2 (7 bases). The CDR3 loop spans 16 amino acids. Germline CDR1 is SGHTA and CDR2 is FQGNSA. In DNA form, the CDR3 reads TGTGCCAGCCGGCGGGGGCTTGGCTCTGGGACCAACGTCCTGACTTTC. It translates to CASRRGLGSGTNVLTF.

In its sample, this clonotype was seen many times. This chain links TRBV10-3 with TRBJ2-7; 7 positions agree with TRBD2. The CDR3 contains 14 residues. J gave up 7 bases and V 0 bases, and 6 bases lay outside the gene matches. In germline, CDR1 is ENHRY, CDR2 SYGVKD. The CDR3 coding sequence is TGTGCCATCAGTGAGTCAAGGGGAGCGGGGGAGCAGTACTTC. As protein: CAISESRGAGEQYF.